Listed below are T cell receptor beta chains from one sample, sequenced in a study of T-cell reconstitution after alpha-beta-depleted transplantation in children. TCRdb recomputed calls from the PCR reads with MiXCR, one row per CDR3 protein. The sample lists almost 250,000 distinct CDR3 sequences, roughly 26% occurring once. Specimen: PBMCs, collected before TCRalphabeta/CD19-depleted stem cell transplant. The receptors stem from a girl aged 2 to 9 with Fanconi anemia, due to receive a stem cell transplant. Each CDR3 is given with its conserved first and last residue. A D gene is named only where the DNA matches it firmly. Size is stated for part of the rows, as once, few or many counts, or as a class when the clone is expanded.

TRBJ1-1 | . | . | TRBV5-1 | TGCGCCAGCAGCTTCCCCAGTCCCCCCGAAGCTTTCTTT | CASSFPSPPEAFF
TRBJ1-5 | TRBD1 | many | TRBV27 | TGTGCCAGCAGTTATCGACAGGGGGGCCAGCCCCAGCATTTT | CASSYRQGGQPQHF
TRBJ2-7 | TRBD1 | many | TRBV29-1 | TGCAGCGTTGAAGGGGACAGGGCCTACGAGCAGTACTTC | CSVEGDRAYEQYF
TRBJ1-5 | . | many | TRBV29-1 | TGCAGCGTTGGAGAAGGTCAGCCCCAGCATTTT | CSVGEGQPQHF
TRBJ2-5 | . | many | TRBV5-6 | TGTGCCAGCAGTTCAGCGTACCAAGAGACCCAGTACTTC | CASSSAYQETQYF
TRBJ1-1 | . | . | TRBV5-1 | TGCGCCAGCAGGCCCGCAACGGGTTCTGAAGCTTTCTTT | CASRPATGSEAFF
TRBJ2-3 | TRBD2 | many | TRBV20-1 | TGCAGTGCTGAAGGGACTAGCGGGGATGACACAGATACGCAGTATTTT | CSAEGTSGDDTDTQYF
TRBJ2-5 | TRBD1 | . | TRBV6-1 | TGTGCCAGCAGATTGGATATCAGGGGGCAGGGGACCCAGTACTTC | CASRLDIRGQGTQYF
TRBJ2-7 | . | . | TRBV7-9 | TGTGCCAGCAGCTTAGCCACGGGGCCGCTTTACGAGCAGTACTTC | CASSLATGPLYEQYF
TRBJ2-1 | TRBD1 | few | TRBV29-1 | TGCAGCGTTGAAGATCCCTTGAAACAGGGGGCGAGGCAGTTCTTC | CSVEDPLKQGARQFF
TRBJ2-7 | . | few | TRBV20-1 | TGCAGTGCTAGTAGGACCACCCTTCGAGAGCAGTACTTC | CSASRTTLREQYF
TRBJ2-1 | . | . | TRBV29-1 | TGCAGCGTTGAACTAGCATCCGGCAATGAGCAGTTCTTC | CSVELASGNEQFF
TRBJ2-1 | . | few | TRBV3-1 | TGTGCCAGCAGCACGCCCGGGACCAACTACAATGAGCAGTTCTTC | CASSTPGTNYNEQFF
TRBJ2-1 | TRBD2 | . | TRBV13 | TGTGCCAGCAGCCCACCGGGACTAGCGGGAGTTTCCTACAATGAGCAGTTCTTC | CASSPPGLAGVSYNEQFF
TRBJ2-1 | TRBD2 | . | TRBV4-1 | TGCGCCAGCAGCCAGTATGTCGGGGGGTACAATGAGCAGTTCTTC | CASSQYVGGYNEQFF
TRBJ1-2 | TRBD1 | many | TRBV29-1 | TGCAGCGTGGACGACAGGGGGCAGAGCTATGGCTACACCTTC | CSVDDRGQSYGYTF
TRBJ1-2 | . | many | TRBV9 | TGTGCCAGCAGCGTAGGGCAGGGAGAGGATGGCTACACCTTC | CASSVGQGEDGYTF
TRBJ2-1 | . | few | TRBV5-1 | TGCGCCAGCAGCTCCGGGAGCGACATCCCCAATGAGCAGTTCTTC | CASSSGSDIPNEQFF
TRBJ1-5 | . | . | TRBV18 | TGTGCCAGCTCTCCCGGGGTTCGCAATCAGCCCCAGCATTTT | CASSPGVRNQPQHF
TRBJ2-1 | . | many | TRBV25-1 | TGTGCCAGCAGTGAATCGGAGGGGCCCTACAATGAGCAGTTCTTC | CASSESEGPYNEQFF
TRBJ2-7 | . | few | TRBV29-1 | TGCAGCGTTGCCATGGCGGGTCTCGAGCAGTACTTC | CSVAMAGLEQYF
TRBJ1-5 | . | . | TRBV7-8 | TGTGCCAGCAGCTCATCAGAGGGGCCCCAGCATTTT | CASSSSEGPQHF
TRBJ2-3 | TRBD2 | many | TRBV20-1 | TGCAGTGCTAGCCAGGCTAGCGGCCGCACAGATACGCAGTATTTT | CSASQASGRTDTQYF
TRBJ2-7 | . | . | TRBV7-8 | TGTGCCAGCAGCTTAGAACAGGTCAGCGAGCAGTACTTC | CASSLEQVSEQYF
TRBJ2-3 | TRBD2 | . | TRBV29-1 | TGCAGCGTTGTGAAGCGGGGCCCAGATACGCAGTATTTT | CSVVKRGPDTQYF
TRBJ1-4 | TRBD1 | many | TRBV20-1 | TGCAGTGCTAGAGATTTTGCAGGGGGCACTAATGAAAAACTGTTTTTT | CSARDFAGGTNEKLFF
TRBJ2-1 | . | few | TRBV9 | TGTGCCAGCAGCGTAGGGTCCTACTCCTACAATGAGCAGTTCTTC | CASSVGSYSYNEQFF
TRBJ2-7 | . | few | TRBV28 | TGTGCCAGCAGTTTTTTATTAGGAGGGGACCCCTACGAGCAGTACTTC | CASSFLLGGDPYEQYF
TRBJ2-7 | . | many | TRBV20-1 | TGCAGTGCGGACTACGAGCAGTACTTC | CSADYEQYF
TRBJ2-3 | . | few | TRBV5-1 | TGCGCCAGCAGCTCGTCCAGCCTCCGCACAGATACGCAGTATTTT | CASSSSSLRTDTQYF
TRBJ1-5 | . | few | TRBV29-1 | TGCAGCGTTGGGGCAGCTAGCAATCAGCCCCAGCATTTT | CSVGAASNQPQHF
TRBJ2-2 | . | . | TRBV12-3/TRBV12-4 | TGTGCCAGCAGCCCGAGCCCATCCACCGGGGAGCTGTTTTTT | CASSPSPSTGELFF
TRBJ2-1 | TRBD2 | many | TRBV5-6 | TGTGCCAGCAGCGGCATACTAGCGGGCTTCCCCTACAATGAGCAGTTCTTC | CASSGILAGFPYNEQFF
TRBJ1-2 | . | . | TRBV29-1 | TGCAGCGTTCCACGGCTCTATGGCTACACCTTC | CSVPRLYGYTF
TRBJ2-1 | . | once | TRBV7-3 | TGTGCCAGCAGCTTATTCCGCTACAATGAGCAGTTCTTC | CASSLFRYNEQFF
TRBJ2-7 | TRBD2 | . | TRBV6-5 | TGTGCCAGCAGTTACTCGAGCGGGGGGGTGGGCTACGAGCAGTACTTC | CASSYSSGGVGYEQYF
TRBJ2-1 | . | . | TRBV20-1 | TGCAGTGCTTTAGCGGTCAAGTCCTACAATGAGCAGTTCTTC | CSALAVKSYNEQFF
TRBJ2-5 | . | . | TRBV6-2/TRBV6-3 | TGTGCCAGCAGTTACCGGGAAACGGCCCAGTACTTC | CASSYRETAQYF
TRBJ2-3 | TRBD1 | . | TRBV20-1 | TGCAGTGCTAGCCAGGGGGTCACAGATACGCAGTATTTT | CSASQGVTDTQYF
TRBJ2-5 | . | . | TRBV7-2 | TGTGCCAGCAGCTTTCCCGTTCTAGCTGGAGAGACCCAGTACTTC | CASSFPVLAGETQYF
TRBJ2-5 | TRBD1 | few | TRBV29-1 | TGCAGCGTTGTAGGACAGGGTAGAGAGACCCAGTACTTC | CSVVGQGRETQYF
TRBJ2-3 | TRBD2 | few | TRBV11-2 | TGTGCCAGCAGCCTCCGGAGCGGGGGTCAGACAGATACGCAGTATTTT | CASSLRSGGQTDTQYF
TRBJ2-5 | TRBD2 | . | TRBV28 | TGTGCCAGCAGTTCAATCAAGGTTGAAAAAAATAGGGACTATAAGACCCAGTACTTC | CASSSIKVEKNRDYKTQYF
TRBJ2-5 | TRBD1 | few | TRBV29-1 | TGCAGCGTGCGACAGGGTGGGCGAGAGACCCAGTACTTC | CSVRQGGRETQYF